This T cell receptor beta chain was sequenced for a study of OX40 agonist ivuxolimab in advanced cancers. The overall study: An agonistic human IgG2 monoclonal antibody against OX40 (CD134) was given.

Trimming shortened V by 6 bases and J by 6 bases, and 15 bases separated the two germline ends. Germline V gene sequence: CDR1 SGHAT, CDR2 FQNNGV. The CDR3 spans 14 residues. Using immunoSEQ multiplex PCR, the repertoire was profiled, and TCRdb retains in-frame clones only, with some absent. The data hold 95,000 to 150,000 clones, with roughly nine tenths observed a single time. The source was CD4+ or CD8+ T cells sorted from blood, collected in a trial of the OX40 agonist ivuxolimab. The rearrangement joins TRBV11-2 to TRBJ2-1; a weak D match, TRBD2 (5 bases). The receptor's source is an adult with an advanced solid tumor such as melanoma, head and neck, liver or kidney cancer. For the CDR3, the DNA is TGTGCCAGCAGTTCCGACTACCCCGCCAATGAGCAGTTCTTC. Translated, it gives CASSSDYPANEQFF.